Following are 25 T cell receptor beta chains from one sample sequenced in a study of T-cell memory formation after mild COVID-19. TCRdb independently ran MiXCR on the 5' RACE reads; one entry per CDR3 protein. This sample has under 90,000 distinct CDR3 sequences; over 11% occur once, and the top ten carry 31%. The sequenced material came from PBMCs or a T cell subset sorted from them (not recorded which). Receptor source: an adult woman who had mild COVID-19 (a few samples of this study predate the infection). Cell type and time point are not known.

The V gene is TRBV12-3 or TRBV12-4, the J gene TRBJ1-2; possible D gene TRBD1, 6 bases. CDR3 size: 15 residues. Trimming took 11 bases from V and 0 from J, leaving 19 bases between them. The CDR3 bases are TGTGCCTCGGCCGACCTGGAGGGGGCTAACTATGGCTACACCTTC. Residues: CASADLEGANYGYTF.

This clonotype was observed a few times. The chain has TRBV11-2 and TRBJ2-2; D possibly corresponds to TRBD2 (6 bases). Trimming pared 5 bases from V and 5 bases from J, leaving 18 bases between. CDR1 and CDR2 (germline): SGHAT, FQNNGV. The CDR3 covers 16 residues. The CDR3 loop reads CASSHGGTPLTGELFF. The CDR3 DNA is TGTGCCAGCAGCCATGGGGGGACTCCTCTAACCGGGGAGCTGTTTTTT.

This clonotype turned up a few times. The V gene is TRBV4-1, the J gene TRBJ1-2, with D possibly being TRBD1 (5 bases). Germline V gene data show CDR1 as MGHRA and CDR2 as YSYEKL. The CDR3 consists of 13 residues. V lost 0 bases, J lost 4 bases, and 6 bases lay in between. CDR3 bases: TGCGCCAGCAGCCAAGAAGGGGCCTATGGCTACACCTTC. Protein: CASSQEGAYGYTF.

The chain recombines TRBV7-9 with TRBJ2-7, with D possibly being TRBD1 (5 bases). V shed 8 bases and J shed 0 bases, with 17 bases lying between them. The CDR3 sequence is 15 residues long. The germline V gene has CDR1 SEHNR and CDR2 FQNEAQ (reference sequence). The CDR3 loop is CASHGADSDSYEQYF. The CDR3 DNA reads TGTGCCAGCCACGGTGCTGACAGTGACTCCTACGAGCAGTACTTC.

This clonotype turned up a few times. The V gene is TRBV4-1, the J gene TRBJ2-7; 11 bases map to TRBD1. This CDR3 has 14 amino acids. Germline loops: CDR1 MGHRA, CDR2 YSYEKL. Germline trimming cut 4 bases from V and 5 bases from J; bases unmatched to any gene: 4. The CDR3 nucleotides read TGCGCCAGCAGCCCAGGACAGGGGGCGAACGAGCAGTACTTC. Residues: CASSPGQGANEQYF.

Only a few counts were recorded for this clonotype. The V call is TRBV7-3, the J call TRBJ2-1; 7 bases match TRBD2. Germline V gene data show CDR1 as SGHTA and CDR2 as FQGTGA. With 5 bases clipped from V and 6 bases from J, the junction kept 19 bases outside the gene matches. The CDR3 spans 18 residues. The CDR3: CASSPQGPGLAAPNEQFF. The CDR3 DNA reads TGTGCCAGCAGCCCGCAAGGTCCGGGGCTAGCGGCGCCCAATGAGCAGTTCTTC. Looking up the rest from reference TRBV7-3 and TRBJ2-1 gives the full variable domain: GAGVSQTPSNKVTEKGKYVELRCDPISGHTALYWYRQSLGQGPEFLIYFQGTGAADDSGLPNDRFFAVRPEGSVSTLKIQRTERGDSAVYLCASSPQGPGLAAPNEQFFGPGTRLTVL.

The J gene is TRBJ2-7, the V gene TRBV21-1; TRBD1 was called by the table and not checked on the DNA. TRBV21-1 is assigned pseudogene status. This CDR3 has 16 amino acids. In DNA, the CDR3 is TGTGCCAGCACCCCCGATTGGCTTCGGGCGGGGGACGAGCAGTACTTC. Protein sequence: CASTPDWLRAGDEQYF.

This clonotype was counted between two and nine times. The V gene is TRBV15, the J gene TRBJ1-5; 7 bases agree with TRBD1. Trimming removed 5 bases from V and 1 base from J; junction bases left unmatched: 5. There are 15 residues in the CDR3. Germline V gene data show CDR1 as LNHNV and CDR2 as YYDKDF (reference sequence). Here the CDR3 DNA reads TGTGCCACCAGCGGCAGGGGGAACAGCAATCAGCCCCAGCATTTT. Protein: CATSGRGNSNQPQHF.

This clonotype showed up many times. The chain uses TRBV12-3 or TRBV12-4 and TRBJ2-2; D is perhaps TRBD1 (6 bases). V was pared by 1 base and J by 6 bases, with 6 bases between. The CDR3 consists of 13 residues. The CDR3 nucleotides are TGTGCCAGCAGTTTAGGGGGGCCCGGGGAGCTGTTTTTT. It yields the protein CASSLGGPGELFF.

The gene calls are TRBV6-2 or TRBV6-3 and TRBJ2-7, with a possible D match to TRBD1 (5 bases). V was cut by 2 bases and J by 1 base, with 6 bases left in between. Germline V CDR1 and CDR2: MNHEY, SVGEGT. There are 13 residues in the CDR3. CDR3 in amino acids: CASSYDSSYEQYF. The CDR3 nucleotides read TGTGCCAGCAGTTACGACAGTTCCTACGAGCAGTACTTC.

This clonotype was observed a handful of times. In DNA, the CDR3 is TGCGCCAGCAGCTTGGGGACTAGCGGGTGGTACGAGCAGTTCTTC. Encoded protein: CASSLGTSGWYEQFF. The chain combines TRBV5-1 with TRBJ2-1; 11 bases match TRBD2. J was trimmed by 10 bases and V by 0 bases; bases with no gene match: 6. The CDR3 totals 15 residues. Germline CDR1 SGHRS, CDR2 YFSETQ.

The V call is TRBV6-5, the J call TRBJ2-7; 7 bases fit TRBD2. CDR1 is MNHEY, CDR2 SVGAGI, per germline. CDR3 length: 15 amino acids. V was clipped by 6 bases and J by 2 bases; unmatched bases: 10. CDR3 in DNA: TGTGCCAGCAGCCCCGAGTGGCGGGAGACCTACGAGCAGTACTTC. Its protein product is CASSPEWRETYEQYF.

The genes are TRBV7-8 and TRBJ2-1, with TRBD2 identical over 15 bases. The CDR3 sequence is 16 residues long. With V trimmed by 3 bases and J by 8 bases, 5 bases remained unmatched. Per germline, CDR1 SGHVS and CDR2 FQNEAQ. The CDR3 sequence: CASSFWTSGREHEQFF. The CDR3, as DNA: TGTGCCAGCAGCTTCTGGACTAGCGGGAGGGAACATGAGCAGTTCTTC.

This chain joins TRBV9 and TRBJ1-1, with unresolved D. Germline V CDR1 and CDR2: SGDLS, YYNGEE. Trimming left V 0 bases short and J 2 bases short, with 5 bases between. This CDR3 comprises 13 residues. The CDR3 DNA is TGTGCCAGCAGCGTAGGATCCAACACTGAAGCTTTCTTT. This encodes CASSVGSNTEAFF.

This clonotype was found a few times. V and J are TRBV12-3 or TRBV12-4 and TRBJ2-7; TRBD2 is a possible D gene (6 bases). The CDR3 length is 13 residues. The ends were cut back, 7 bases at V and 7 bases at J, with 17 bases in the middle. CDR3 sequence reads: CASTDSLGGEQYF. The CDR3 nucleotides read TGTGCCAGCACCGACTCTCTTGGGGGGGAGCAGTACTTC.

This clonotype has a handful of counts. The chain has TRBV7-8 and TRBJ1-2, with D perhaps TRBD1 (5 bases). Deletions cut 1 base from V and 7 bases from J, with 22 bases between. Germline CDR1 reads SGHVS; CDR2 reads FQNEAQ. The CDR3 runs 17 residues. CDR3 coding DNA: TGTGCCAGCAGCTTAGGTGTAGGGACGGAGGGTTATGGTGGCTACACCTTC. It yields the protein CASSLGVGTEGYGGYTF.

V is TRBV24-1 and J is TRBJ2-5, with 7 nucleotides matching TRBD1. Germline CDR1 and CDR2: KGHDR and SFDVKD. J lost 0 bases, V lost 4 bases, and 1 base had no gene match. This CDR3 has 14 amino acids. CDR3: CATSDDRDQETQYF. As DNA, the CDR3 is TGTGCCACCAGTGACGACAGGGACCAAGAGACCCAGTACTTC.

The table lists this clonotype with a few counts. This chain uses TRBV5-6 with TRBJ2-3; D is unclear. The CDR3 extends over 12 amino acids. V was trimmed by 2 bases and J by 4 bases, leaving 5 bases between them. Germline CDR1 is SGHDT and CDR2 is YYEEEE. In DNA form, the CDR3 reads TGTGCCAGCAGCTTACGCCCAGATACGCAGTATTTT. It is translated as CASSLRPDTQYF.

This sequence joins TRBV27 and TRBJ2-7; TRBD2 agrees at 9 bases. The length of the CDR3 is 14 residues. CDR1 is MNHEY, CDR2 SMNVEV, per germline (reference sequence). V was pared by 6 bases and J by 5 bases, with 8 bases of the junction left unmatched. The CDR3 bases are TGTGCCAGCAGCTATGTAGCGGGAGCGGACGAGCAGTACTTC. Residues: CASSYVAGADEQYF.

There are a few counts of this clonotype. The CDR3 sequence is CASSLGLAENYEQYF. The CDR3 DNA sequence: TGTGCCAGCAGCTTAGGGCTAGCGGAGAACTACGAGCAGTACTTC. V and J are TRBV13 and TRBJ2-7, with 7 bases matching TRBD2. V lost 0 bases, J lost 3 bases, and 5 bases stayed unmatched. The CDR3 has 15 amino acids. Germline loops: CDR1 PRHDT, CDR2 FYEKMQ (reference sequence). Full variable domain (rest looked up from reference TRBV13 and TRBJ2-7): AAGVIQSPRHLIKEKRETATLKCYPIPRHDTVYWYQQGPGQDPQFLISFYEKMQSDKGSIPDRFSAQQFSDYHSELNMSSLELGDSALYFCASSLGLAENYEQYFGPGTRLTVT.

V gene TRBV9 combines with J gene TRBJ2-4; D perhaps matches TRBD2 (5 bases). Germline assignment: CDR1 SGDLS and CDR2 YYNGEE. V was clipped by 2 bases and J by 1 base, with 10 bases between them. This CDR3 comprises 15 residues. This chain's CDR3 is CASSVGGSAKNIQYF. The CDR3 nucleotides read TGTGCCAGCAGCGTGGGCGGGTCGGCCAAAAACATTCAGTACTTC.

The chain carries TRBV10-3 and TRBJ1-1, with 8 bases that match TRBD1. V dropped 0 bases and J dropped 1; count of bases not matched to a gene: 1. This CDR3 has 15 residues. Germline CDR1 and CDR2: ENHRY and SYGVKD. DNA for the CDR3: TGTGCCATCAGTGAGTCGGGGACAGGGAACACTGAAGCTTTCTTT. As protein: CAISESGTGNTEAFF.

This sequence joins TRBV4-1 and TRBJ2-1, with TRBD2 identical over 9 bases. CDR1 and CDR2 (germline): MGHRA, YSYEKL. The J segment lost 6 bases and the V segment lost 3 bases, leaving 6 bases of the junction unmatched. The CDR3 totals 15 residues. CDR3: CASSQEAGGLNEQFF. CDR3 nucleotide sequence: TGCGCCAGCAGCCAGGAAGCGGGGGGCCTCAATGAGCAGTTCTTC.

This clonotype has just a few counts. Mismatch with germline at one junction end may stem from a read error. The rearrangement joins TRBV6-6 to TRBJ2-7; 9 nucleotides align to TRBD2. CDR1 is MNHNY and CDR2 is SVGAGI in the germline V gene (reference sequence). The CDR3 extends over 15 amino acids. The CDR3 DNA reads TGTGCCAGCAGTGACTCGACTAGCGGATTCTACGAGCAGTACTTC. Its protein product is CASSDSTSGFYEQYF.

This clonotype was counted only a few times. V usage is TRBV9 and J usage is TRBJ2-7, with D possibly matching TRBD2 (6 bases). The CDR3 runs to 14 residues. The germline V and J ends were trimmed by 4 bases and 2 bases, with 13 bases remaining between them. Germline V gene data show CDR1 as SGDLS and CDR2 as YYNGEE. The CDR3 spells CASSSGGSAYEQYF. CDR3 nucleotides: TGTGCCAGCAGCTCAGGAGGGTCAGCCTACGAGCAGTACTTC.